This T cell receptor beta chain was sequenced in a study of response to subunit inactivated influenza vaccine. Broader study findings: The authors offered the suggestion that each seasonal influenza vaccination recruits few new T cells.

After removal of 2 bases from V and 6 bases from J, the junction contained 7 bases not matched to a gene. Looked up from germline, CDR1 is SGHKS and CDR2 is YYEKEE (reference sequence). The CDR3 extends over 15 amino acids. Each CDR3 protein is one row after TCRdb ran MiXCR on the RT-PCR reads. The data hold a few hundred thousand distinct CDR3 sequences, with 21% observed a single time. As for this clonotype: Antigen: not known.

The chain carries TRBV5-5 and TRBJ2-1; 8 bases fit TRBD1. The clonotype originates from a man aged 45-69 years who received an inactivated influenza vaccine. The sample here was PBMCs from blood, taken approximately 22 months after vaccination. CDR3 amino acids: CASSFSRGLRNEQFF. The DNA for the CDR3 is TGTGCCAGCAGCTTCTCCAGGGGGCTTCGCAATGAGCAGTTCTTC.